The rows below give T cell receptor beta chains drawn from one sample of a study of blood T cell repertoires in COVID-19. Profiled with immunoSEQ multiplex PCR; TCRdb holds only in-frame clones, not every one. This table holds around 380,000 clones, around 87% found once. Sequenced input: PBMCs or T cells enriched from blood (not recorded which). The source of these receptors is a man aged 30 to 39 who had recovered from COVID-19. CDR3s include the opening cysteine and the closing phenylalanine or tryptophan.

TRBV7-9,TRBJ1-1,CASSLGWEMNTEAFF
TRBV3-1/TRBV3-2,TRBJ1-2,CASSPGQSNYGYTF
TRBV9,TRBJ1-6,CASSGGTGNHSPLHF
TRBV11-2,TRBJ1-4,CASSLGGMPTNEKLFF
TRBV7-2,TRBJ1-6,CASSVQGGNSPLHF
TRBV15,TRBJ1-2,CATSSMGRESGGYGYTF
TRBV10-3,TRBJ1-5,CAISESQAGQPQHF
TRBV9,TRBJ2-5,CASSVGRGGETQYF
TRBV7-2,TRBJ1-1,CASSQQGVLNTEAFF
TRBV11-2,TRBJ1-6,CASSLGQGNSPLHF
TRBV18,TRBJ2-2,CASSPPQGGNTGELFF
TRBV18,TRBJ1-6,CASSRDSSYNSPLHF
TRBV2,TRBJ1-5,CASRLQGVGQPQHF
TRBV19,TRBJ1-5,CASRRRDRRNSQPQHF
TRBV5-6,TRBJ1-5,CASSLSANNQPQHF
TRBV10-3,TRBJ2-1,CAISEAGYNEQFF
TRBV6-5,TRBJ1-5,CASTQGANQPQHF
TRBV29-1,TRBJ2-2,CSVEDPAGGTGGELFF
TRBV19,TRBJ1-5,CASRGQGAILYQPQHF
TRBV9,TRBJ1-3,CASSVEGNAGNTIYF
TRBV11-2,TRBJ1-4,CASSDGWYNEKLFF
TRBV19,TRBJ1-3,CASLQGGSGNTIYF
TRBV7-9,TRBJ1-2,CASSRQGWYGYTF
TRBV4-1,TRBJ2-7,CASSQEGPGQGYYEQYF
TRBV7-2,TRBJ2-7,CASSLTFDRHGFEQYF
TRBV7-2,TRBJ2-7,CASSTGQGVDEQYF
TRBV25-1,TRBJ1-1,CASSDNQGALGTEAFF
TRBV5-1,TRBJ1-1,CASSFRQARNTEAFF
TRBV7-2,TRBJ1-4,CASSLVTGATNEKLFF
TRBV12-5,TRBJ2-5,CASGLGVRETQYF
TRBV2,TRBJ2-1,CASGAGTGEQFF
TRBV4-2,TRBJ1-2,CASSQDLGQQYGYTF
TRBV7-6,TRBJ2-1,CASSLTSGGYMLREQFF
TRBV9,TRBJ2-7,CASSPRSGAYEQYF
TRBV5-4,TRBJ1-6,CASSLAPGTGNSPLHF
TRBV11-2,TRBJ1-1,CASSAHPGQGTEAFF
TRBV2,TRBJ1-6,CASSDIAYNSPLHF
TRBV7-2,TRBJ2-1,CASRQASSYNEQFF
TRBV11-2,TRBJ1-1,CASSLRQVNTEAFF
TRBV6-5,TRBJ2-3,CASRRDMVQDTQYF
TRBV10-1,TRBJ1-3,CASSGGVGNTIYF
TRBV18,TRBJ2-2,CASSPLRDTGELFF
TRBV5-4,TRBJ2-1,CASSQQGPNEQFF
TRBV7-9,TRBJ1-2,CASSLGTRDGYTF
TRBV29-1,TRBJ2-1,CSVETSSGGAYDEQFF
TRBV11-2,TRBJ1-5,CASSQDRGRQPQHF
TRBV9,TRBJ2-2,CASSLQGSANTGELFF
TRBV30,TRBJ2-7,CAWSSGVGSYEQYF
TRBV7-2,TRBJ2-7,CASSNTGSGEQYF
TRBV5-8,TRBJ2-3,CASSWLTSGGPSRGTDTQYF
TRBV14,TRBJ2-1,CASSHEQGIWNEQFF